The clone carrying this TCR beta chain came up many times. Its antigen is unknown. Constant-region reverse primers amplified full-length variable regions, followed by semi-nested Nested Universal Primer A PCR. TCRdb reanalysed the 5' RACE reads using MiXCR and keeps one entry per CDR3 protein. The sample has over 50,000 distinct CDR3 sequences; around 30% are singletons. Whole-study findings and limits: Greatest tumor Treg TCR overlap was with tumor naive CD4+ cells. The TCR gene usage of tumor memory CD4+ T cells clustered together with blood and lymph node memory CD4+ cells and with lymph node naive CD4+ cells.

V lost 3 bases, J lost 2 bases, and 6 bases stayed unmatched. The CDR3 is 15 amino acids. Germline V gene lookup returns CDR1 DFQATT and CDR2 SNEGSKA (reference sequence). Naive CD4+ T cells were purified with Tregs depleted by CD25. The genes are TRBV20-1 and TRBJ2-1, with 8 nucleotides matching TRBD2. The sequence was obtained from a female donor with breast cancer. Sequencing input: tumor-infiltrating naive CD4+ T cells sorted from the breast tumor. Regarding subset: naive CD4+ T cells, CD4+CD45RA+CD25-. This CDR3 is CSASASGRAYNEQFF. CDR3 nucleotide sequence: TGCAGTGCTAGTGCCAGCGGGAGAGCCTACAATGAGCAGTTCTTC.